This T cell receptor (beta chain) was identified during a study of T-cell reconstitution after alpha-beta-depleted transplantation in children. Using unique molecular identifiers, the investigators prepared the TCRbeta library. TCRdb re-derived calls from the PCR reads in MiXCR, one entry per CDR3 protein. The table includes about 830,000 distinct CDR3 sequences, approximately 15% detected once. This clonotype was observed a handful of times. The source is a male patient aged 5 to 17 who had a stem cell transplant for acute lymphoblastic leukemia, so the T cells may come from the graft donor. The sample was PBMCs, mostly from graft donor cells, taken 360 days after TCRalphabeta/CD19-depleted stem cell transplant.

CDR3 in amino acids: CASSPRKGGYQPQHF. In DNA form, the CDR3 reads TGTGCCAGCAGCCCCCGAAAGGGTGGATATCAGCCCCAGCATTTT. This rearrangement joins TRBV7-4 to TRBJ1-5; D gene uncertain. The CDR3 loop spans 15 amino acids. Germline V CDR1 and CDR2: SGHVT, SQSDAQ. Trimming left V 5 bases short and J 5 bases short, with 16 bases between.